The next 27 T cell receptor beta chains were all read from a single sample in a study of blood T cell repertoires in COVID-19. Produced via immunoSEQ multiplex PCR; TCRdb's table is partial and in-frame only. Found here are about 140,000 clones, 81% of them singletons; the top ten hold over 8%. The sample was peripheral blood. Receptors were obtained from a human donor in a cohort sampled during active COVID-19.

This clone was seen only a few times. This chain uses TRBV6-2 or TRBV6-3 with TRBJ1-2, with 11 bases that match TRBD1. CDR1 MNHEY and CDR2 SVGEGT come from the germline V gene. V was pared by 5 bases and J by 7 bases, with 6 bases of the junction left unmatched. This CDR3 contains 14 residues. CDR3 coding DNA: TGTGCCAGCAGTAGACGGACAGGGGGCGGTGGCTACACCTTC. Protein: CASSRRTGGGGYTF.

The CDR3 region has the DNA TGCGCCAGCAGCCACACAGGGTCCTACGAGCAGTACTTC. This gives the protein CASSHTGSYEQYF. The V gene is TRBV4-3, the J gene TRBJ2-7, with D perhaps TRBD1 (6 bases). This CDR3 is 13 amino acids long. Per germline, CDR1 LGHNA and CDR2 YSLEER. V was pared by 3 bases and J by 1 base, with 7 bases between.

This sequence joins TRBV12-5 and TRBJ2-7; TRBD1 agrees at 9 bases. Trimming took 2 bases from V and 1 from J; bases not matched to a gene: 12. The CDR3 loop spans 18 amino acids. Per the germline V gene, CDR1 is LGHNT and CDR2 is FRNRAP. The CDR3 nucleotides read TGTGCTAGTGGTTTGCCTACGAGCCGGGACAGGGAGTCCTACGAGCAGTACTTC. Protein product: CASGLPTSRDRESYEQYF.

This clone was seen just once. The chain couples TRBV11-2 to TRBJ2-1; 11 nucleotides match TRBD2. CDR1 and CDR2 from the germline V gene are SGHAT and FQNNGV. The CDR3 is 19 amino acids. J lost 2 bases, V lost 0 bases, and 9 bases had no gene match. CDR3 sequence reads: CASSLDSSGRSRPYNEQFF. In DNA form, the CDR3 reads TGTGCCAGCAGCTTAGATTCTAGCGGGAGGTCCCGTCCCTACAATGAGCAGTTCTTC.

In nucleotides, the CDR3 is TGTGCCAGTGAGGAACTGGGGGGGGCTAATGAAAAACTGTTTTTT. This gives the protein CASEELGGANEKLFF. The chain couples TRBV19 to TRBJ1-4, with a weak D call TRBD1 (5 bases). V was pared by 8 bases and J by 3 bases, with 16 bases between. The CDR3 spans 15 residues. CDR1 is LNHDA, CDR2 SQIVND, per germline (reference sequence). Full variable domain (missing parts from reference TRBV19 and TRBJ1-4): DGGITQSPKYLFRKEGQNVTLSCEQNLNHDAMYWYRQDPGQGLRLIYYSQIVNDFQKGDIAEGYSVSREKKESFPLTVTSAQKNPTAFYLCASEELGGANEKLFFGSGTQLSVL.

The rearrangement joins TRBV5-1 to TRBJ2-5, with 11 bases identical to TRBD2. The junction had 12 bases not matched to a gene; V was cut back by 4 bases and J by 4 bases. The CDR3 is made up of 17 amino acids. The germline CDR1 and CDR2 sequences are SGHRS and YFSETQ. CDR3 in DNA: TGCGCCAGCAGCACTACTAGCGGGAGCACCTCGGGAGAGACCCAGTACTTC. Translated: CASSTTSGSTSGETQYF.

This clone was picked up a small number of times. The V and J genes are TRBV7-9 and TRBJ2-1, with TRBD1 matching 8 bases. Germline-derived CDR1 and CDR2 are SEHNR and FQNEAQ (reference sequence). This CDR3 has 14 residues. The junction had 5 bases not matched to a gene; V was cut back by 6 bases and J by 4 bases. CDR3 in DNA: TGTGCCAGCAGGCCCGGGACAGGATACAATGAGCAGTTCTTC. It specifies CASRPGTGYNEQFF.

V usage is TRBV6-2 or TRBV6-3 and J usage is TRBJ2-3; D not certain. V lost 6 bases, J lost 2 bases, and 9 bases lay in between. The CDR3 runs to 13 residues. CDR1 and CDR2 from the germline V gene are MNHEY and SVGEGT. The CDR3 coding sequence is TGTGCCAGCAGCCTACCTAACACAGATACGCAGTATTTT. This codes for CASSLPNTDTQYF.

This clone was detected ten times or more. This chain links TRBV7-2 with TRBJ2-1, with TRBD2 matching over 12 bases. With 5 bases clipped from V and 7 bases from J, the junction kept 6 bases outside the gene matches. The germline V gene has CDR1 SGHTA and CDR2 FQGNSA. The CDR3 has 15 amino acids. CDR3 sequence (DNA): TGTGCCAGCAGCCTTTCTAGCGGGAGGGTGAATGAGCAGTTCTTC. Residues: CASSLSSGRVNEQFF.

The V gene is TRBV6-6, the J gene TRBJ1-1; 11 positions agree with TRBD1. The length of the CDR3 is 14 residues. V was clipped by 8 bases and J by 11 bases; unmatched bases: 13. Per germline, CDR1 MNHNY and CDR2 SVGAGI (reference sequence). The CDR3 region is CASSRTGGPTAAFF. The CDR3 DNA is TGTGCCAGCTCAAGGACAGGGGGCCCCACGGCGGCTTTCTTT.

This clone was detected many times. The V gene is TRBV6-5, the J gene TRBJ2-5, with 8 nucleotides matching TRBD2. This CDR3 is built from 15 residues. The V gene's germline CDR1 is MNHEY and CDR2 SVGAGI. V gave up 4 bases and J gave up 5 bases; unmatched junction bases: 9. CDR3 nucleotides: TGTGCCAGCAGTTTGTCAGCGGGAGCTGGGGAGACCCAGTACTTC. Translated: CASSLSAGAGETQYF.

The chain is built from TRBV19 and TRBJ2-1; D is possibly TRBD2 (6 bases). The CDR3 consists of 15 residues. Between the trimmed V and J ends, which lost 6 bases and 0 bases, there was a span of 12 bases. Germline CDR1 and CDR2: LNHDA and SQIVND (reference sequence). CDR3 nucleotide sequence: TGTGCCAGTAGGGCGGGAAGTAGCTCCTACAATGAGCAGTTCTTC. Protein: CASRAGSSSYNEQFF.

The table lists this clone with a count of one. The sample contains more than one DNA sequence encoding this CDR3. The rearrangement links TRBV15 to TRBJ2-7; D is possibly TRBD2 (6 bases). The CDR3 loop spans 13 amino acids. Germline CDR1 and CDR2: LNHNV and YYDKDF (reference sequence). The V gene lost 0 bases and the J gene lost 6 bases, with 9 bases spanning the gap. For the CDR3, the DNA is TGTGCCACCAGCAGAGATCCCGGGGGCGAGCAGTACTTC. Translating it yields CATSRDPGGEQYF.

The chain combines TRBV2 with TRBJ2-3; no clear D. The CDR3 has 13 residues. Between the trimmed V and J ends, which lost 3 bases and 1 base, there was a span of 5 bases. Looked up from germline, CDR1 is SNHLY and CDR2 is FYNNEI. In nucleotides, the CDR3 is TGTGCCAGCAGTGAGAGCCGCACAGATACGCAGTATTTT. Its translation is CASSESRTDTQYF. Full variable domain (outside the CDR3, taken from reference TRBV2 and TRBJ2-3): EPEVTQTPSHQVTQMGQEVILRCVPISNHLYFYWYRQILGQKVEFLVSFYNNEISEKSEIFDDQFSVERPDGSNFTLKIRSTKLEDSAMYFCASSESRTDTQYFGPGTRLTVL.

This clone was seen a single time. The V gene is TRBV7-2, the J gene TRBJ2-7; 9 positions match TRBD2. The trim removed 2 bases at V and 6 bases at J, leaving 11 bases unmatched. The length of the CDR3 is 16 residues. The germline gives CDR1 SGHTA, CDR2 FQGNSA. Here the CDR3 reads CASSLMGRTSEGEQYF. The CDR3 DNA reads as TGTGCCAGCAGCTTAATGGGGAGGACTAGCGAGGGCGAGCAGTACTTC.

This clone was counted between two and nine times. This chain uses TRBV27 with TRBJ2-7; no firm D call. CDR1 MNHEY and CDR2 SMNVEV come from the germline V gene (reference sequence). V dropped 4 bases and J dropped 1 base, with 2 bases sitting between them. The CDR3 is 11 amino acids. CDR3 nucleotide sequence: TGTGCCAGCAGTTCGTCCTACGAGCAGTACTTC. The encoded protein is CASSSSYEQYF.

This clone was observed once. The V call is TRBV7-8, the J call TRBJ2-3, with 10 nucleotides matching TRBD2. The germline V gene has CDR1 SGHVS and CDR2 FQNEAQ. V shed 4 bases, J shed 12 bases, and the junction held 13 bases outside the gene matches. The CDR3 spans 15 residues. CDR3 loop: CASSSGTSVTEVQYF. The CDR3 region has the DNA TGTGCCAGCAGCTCCGGGACTAGCGTCACCGAGGTCCAGTATTTT. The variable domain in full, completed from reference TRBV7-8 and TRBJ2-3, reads GAGVSQSPRYKVAKRGQDVALRCDPISGHVSLFWYQQALGQGPEFLTYFQNEAQLDKSGLPSDRFFAERPEGSVSTLKIQRTQQEDSAVYLCASSSGTSVTEVQYFGPGTRLTVL.

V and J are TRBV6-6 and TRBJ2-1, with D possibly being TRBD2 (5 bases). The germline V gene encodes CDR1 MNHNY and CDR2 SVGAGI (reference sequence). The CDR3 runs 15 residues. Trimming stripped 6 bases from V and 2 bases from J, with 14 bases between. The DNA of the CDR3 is TGTGCCAGCAGCCCCAGTGGGAGTCCCTACAATGAGCAGTTCTTC. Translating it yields CASSPSGSPYNEQFF.

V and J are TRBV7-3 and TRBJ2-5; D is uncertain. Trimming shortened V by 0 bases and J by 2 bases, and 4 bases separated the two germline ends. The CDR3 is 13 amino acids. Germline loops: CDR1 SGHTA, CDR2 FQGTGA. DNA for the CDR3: TGTGCCAGCAGCTTAACCTATCAAGAGACCCAGTACTTC. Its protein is CASSLTYQETQYF.

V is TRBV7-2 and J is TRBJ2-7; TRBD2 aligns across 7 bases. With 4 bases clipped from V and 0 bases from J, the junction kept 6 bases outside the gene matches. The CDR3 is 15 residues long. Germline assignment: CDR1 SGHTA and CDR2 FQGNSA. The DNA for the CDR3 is TGTGCCAGCAGCTCTACCAGCGGGGCCTCCTACGAGCAGTACTTC. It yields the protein CASSSTSGASYEQYF.

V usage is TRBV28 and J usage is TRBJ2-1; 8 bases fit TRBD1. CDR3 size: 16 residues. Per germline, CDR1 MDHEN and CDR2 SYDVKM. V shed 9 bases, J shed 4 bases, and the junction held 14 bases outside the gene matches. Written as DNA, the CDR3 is TGTGCCAGTTTGTCCCGGGGACAGGTCTATTACAATGAGCAGTTCTTC. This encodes CASLSRGQVYYNEQFF.

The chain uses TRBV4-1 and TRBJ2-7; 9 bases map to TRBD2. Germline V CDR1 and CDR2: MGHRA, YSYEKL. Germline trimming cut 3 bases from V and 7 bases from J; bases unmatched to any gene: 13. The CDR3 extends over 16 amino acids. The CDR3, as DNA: TGCGCCAGCAGCCATGGCGGGGCTAGCGGGACCCCTGAGCAGTACTTC. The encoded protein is CASSHGGASGTPEQYF.

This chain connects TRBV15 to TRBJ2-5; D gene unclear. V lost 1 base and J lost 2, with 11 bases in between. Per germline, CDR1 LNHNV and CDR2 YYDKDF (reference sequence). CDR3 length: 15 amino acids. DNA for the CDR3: TGTGCCACCAGCAGAGTTAGTAGTAAACAAGAGACCCAGTACTTC. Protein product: CATSRVSSKQETQYF.

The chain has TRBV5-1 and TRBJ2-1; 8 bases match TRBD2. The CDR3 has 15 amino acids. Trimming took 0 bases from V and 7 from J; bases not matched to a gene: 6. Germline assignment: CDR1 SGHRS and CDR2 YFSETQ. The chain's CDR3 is CASSLVVASGNEQFF. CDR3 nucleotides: TGCGCCAGCAGCTTGGTAGTGGCTAGCGGGAATGAGCAGTTCTTC.

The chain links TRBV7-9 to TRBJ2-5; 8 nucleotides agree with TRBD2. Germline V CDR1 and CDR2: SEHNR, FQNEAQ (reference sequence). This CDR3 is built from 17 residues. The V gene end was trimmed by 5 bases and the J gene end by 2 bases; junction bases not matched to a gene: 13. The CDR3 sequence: CASSSFSGGLTQETQYF. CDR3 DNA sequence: TGTGCCAGCAGCAGCTTTTCGGGGGGGCTCACACAAGAGACCCAGTACTTC. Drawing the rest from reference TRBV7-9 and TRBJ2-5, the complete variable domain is DTGVSQNPRHKITKRGQNVTFRCDPISEHNRLYWYRQTLGQGPEFLTYFQNEAQLEKSRLLSDRFSAERPKGSFSTLEIQRTEQGDSAMYLCASSSFSGGLTQETQYFGPGTRLLVL.

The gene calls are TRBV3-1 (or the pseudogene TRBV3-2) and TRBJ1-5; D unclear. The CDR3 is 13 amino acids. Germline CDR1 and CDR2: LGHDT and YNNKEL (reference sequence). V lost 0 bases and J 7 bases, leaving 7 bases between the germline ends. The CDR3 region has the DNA TGTGCCAGCAGCCAAGATTATATGCAGCCCCAGCATTTT. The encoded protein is CASSQDYMQPQHF.

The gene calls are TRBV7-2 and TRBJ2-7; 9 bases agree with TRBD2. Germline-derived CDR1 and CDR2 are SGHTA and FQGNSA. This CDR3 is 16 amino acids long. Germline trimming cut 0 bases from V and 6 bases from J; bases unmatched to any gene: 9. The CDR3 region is CASSLAASGMGIEQYF. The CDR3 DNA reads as TGTGCCAGCAGCTTAGCGGCTAGCGGGATGGGGATCGAGCAGTACTTC.